This T cell receptor (beta chain) was documented in a study of blood T cell repertoires in COVID-19. The wider study: The cDNA or gDNA used as material had been derived from T cells, B-cell-depleted T cells, or PBMCs.

Method: immunoSEQ multiplex PCR; TCRdb's copy keeps in-frame clones and lacks some. The data hold about 160,000 clones, with over 85% observed a single time. CDR3 length: 16 amino acids. J gave up 5 bases and V 6 bases, and 7 bases lay outside the gene matches. Per the germline V gene, CDR1 is SGHTA and CDR2 is FQGTGA. The source is a woman aged 50 to 60 with acute or convalescent COVID-19. The genes are TRBV7-3 and TRBJ2-2; TRBD2 aligns across 12 bases. Sample: peripheral blood. Here the CDR3 DNA reads TGTGCCAGCAGTGCGTGGCTAGCGGGAGGGACCGGGGAGCTGTTTTTT. It codes for CASSAWLAGGTGELFF.